This T cell receptor (beta chain) was obtained from a study of blood T cell repertoires in COVID-19. On the study more broadly: Both acute and convalescent COVID-19 samples were obtained from the United States, Italy and Spain. Nucleic acid was either cDNA or gDNA, and it came from T cells, B-cell-depleted T cells, or PBMCs.

Original methodology: From reference gene primer amplification, estimates of nucleated cell counts were derived. Here immunoSEQ multiplex PCR was the method, and the copy in TCRdb shows in-frame clones only, minus some. That table gives V, J and clone size, and the DNA gave D and trimming. Of roughly 570,000 clones in the sample, 85% to 90% were seen once. Seattle cases were enrolled at active infection and followed longitudinally. The germline gives CDR1 SNHLY, CDR2 FYNNEI. This CDR3 has 12 amino acids. V dropped 1 base and J dropped 4 bases, with 5 bases sitting between them. The sample was peripheral blood. The TCR comes from a woman in her forties or fifties with COVID-19, enrolled during active disease. The chain has TRBV2 and TRBJ2-7; D is ambiguous. For the CDR3, the DNA is TGTGCCAGCAGTGAAGACACATACGAGCAGTACTTC. Translated: CASSEDTYEQYF.